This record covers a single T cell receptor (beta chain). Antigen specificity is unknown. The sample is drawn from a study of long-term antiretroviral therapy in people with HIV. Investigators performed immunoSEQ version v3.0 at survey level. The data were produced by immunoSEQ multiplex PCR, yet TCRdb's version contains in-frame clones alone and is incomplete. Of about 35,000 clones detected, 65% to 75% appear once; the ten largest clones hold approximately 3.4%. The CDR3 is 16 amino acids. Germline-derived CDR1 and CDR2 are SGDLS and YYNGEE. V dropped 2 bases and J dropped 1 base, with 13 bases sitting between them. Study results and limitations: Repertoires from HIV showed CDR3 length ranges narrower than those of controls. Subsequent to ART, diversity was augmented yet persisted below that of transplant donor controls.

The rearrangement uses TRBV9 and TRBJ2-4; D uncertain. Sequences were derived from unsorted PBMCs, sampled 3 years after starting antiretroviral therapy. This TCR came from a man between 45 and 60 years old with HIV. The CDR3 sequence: CASSVHDGGAKNIQYF. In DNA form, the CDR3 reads TGTGCCAGCAGCGTCCACGACGGTGGGGCCAAAAACATTCAGTACTTC.